These 32 T cell receptor beta chains originate from one sample sequenced in a study of blood T cell repertoires in COVID-19. Data came from immunoSEQ multiplex PCR; TCRdb stores just in-frame clones and leaves some out. The sample consists of around 87,000 clones, 70% to 80% of them appearing once. Sequencing input: peripheral blood. These receptors originate from a human donor in a cohort sampled during active COVID-19.

V usage is TRBV4-1 and J usage is TRBJ2-5; weak D call: TRBD1 (6 bases). This CDR3 is built from 15 residues. V gave up 0 bases and J gave up 2 bases, with 10 bases separating them. CDR1 MGHRA and CDR2 YSYEKL come from the germline V gene. The CDR3 nucleotides are TGCGCCAGCAGCCAAGACAGGGGCGGTCAAGAGACCCAGTACTTC. Translation gives CASSQDRGGQETQYF.

The chain recombines TRBV2 with TRBJ1-5; 12 nucleotides align to TRBD1. This CDR3 comprises 19 residues. Germline values: CDR1 SNHLY, CDR2 FYNNEI. The V and J ends lost 6 bases and 2 bases, in that order; junction bases with no gene match: 14. The CDR3 sequence is CASRGNRDRGRLGNQPQHF. In nucleotides, the CDR3 is TGTGCCAGCAGGGGGAACCGGGACAGGGGGCGATTGGGCAATCAGCCCCAGCATTTT.

This rearrangement joins TRBV6-6 to TRBJ2-7; 7 nucleotides align to TRBD1. The CDR3 spans 16 residues. Unmatched junction bases numbered 8, after V lost 2 bases and J lost 1 base. The germline V gene has CDR1 MNHNY and CDR2 SVGAGI (reference sequence). CDR3 residues: CASSYAPGQLSYEQYF. CDR3 sequence (DNA): TGTGCCAGCAGTTACGCTCCGGGACAGCTATCCTACGAGCAGTACTTC.

This chain links TRBV28 with TRBJ2-7, with D perhaps TRBD1 (7 bases). This CDR3 spans 14 amino acids. V lost 6 bases and J 2 bases, leaving 14 bases between the germline ends. The germline V gene encodes CDR1 MDHEN and CDR2 SYDVKM. The CDR3 region is CASSRGGGTYEQYF. CDR3 bases: TGTGCCAGCAGCCGTGGAGGGGGCACCTACGAGCAGTACTTC.

The chain uses TRBV5-1 and TRBJ2-1; 10 bases are shared with TRBD1. This CDR3 comprises 16 residues. After removal of 2 bases from V and 8 bases from J, the junction contained 10 bases not matched to a gene. CDR1 SGHRS and CDR2 YFSETQ come from the germline V gene. In DNA, the CDR3 is TGCGCCAGCAGCTTTTACCGGACAGGGGGTTTGGATGAGCAGTTCTTC. It translates to CASSFYRTGGLDEQFF.

The sample holds one count of this clone. The chain is built from TRBV7-8 and TRBJ1-2; 9 nucleotides line up with TRBD1. The CDR3 is 15 amino acids. Germline V gene lookup returns CDR1 SGHVS and CDR2 FQNEAQ. V lost 0 bases to trimming and J lost 4 bases; unmatched junction nucleotides: 3. CDR3 DNA: TGTGCCAGCAGCTTAGCCGGGACAGGGAGCTATGGCTACACCTTC. Translating gives CASSLAGTGSYGYTF. Full variable domain (remainder filled in from reference TRBV7-8 and TRBJ1-2): GAGVSQSPRYKVAKRGQDVALRCDPISGHVSLFWYQQALGQGPEFLTYFQNEAQLDKSGLPSDRFFAERPEGSVSTLKIQRTQQEDSAVYLCASSLAGTGSYGYTFGSGTRLTVV.

The J gene is TRBJ1-2, the V gene TRBV3-1 (or the pseudogene TRBV3-2); 12 nucleotides match TRBD1. The germline CDR1 and CDR2 sequences are LGHDT and YNNKEL (reference sequence). The CDR3 is 15 residues long. The junction had 8 bases not matched to a gene; V was cut back by 5 bases and J by 7 bases. For the CDR3, the DNA is TGTGCCAGCAGCGTAGGGGGGACAGGGGGCTTTGGCTACACCTTC. Its protein product is CASSVGGTGGFGYTF.

V gene TRBV7-8 combines with J gene TRBJ2-1, with 7 bases aligning to TRBD2. Germline V gene lookup returns CDR1 SGHVS and CDR2 FQNEAQ. The CDR3 spans 16 residues. The J segment lost 3 bases and the V segment lost 5 bases, leaving 10 bases of the junction unmatched. CDR3 region: CASSPQFAGDYNEQFF. In nucleotides, the CDR3 is TGTGCCAGCAGCCCACAATTCGCGGGGGACTACAATGAGCAGTTCTTC.

The V and J genes are TRBV11-3 and TRBJ2-1, with 9 bases lining up with TRBD2. Germline V gene lookup returns CDR1 SGHNT and CDR2 YENEEA. This CDR3 has 13 amino acids. J was trimmed by 15 bases and V by 5 bases; bases with no gene match: 11. For the CDR3, the DNA is TGTGCCAGCAGCATTAGCGGGAGTTCCCCACCGTTCTTC. This encodes CASSISGSSPPFF. The full variable domain, with the rest looked up from reference TRBV11-3 and TRBJ2-1, is EAGVVQSPRYKIIEKKQPVAFWCNPISGHNTLYWYLQNLGQGPELLIRYENEEAVDDSQLPKDRFSAERLKGVDSTLKIQPAELGDSAVYLCASSISGSSPPFFGPGTRLTVL.

The gene calls are TRBV7-2 and TRBJ2-1, with 13 bases lining up with TRBD2. Germline lookup yields CDR1 SGHTA and CDR2 FQGNSA. Germline trimming cut 5 bases from V and 4 bases from J; bases unmatched to any gene: 8. This CDR3 comprises 17 residues. The CDR3 region has the DNA TGTGCCAGCAGCCCTCGGACTAGCGGGGGCCTTTACAATGAGCAGTTCTTC. Translating it yields CASSPRTSGGLYNEQFF.

This clone has only a few counts. The chain recombines TRBV27 with TRBJ2-7; tentatively, D is TRBD1 (6 bases). The CDR3 totals 13 residues. Looked up from germline, CDR1 is MNHEY and CDR2 is SMNVEV (reference sequence). Trimming removed 6 bases at V and 3 bases at J, with 12 bases between. CDR3 region: CASSYRVNYEQYF. CDR3 DNA: TGTGCCAGCAGCTACAGGGTTAACTACGAGCAGTACTTC.

V usage is TRBV6-5 and J usage is TRBJ2-6; no firm D call. CDR3 size: 14 residues. V shed 4 bases and J shed 0 bases, with 4 bases lying between them. Looked up from germline, CDR1 is MNHEY and CDR2 is SVGAGI. CDR3 sequence: CASSSRSGANVLTF. CDR3 nucleotides: TGTGCCAGCAGTTCCCGCTCTGGGGCCAACGTCCTGACTTTC.

The V and J genes are TRBV30 and TRBJ1-3; TRBD1 agrees at 7 bases. The CDR3 totals 13 residues. Germline V lookup: CDR1 GTSNPN, CDR2 SVGIG (reference sequence). V was pared by 4 bases and J by 2 bases, with 2 bases of the junction left unmatched. Written as DNA, the CDR3 is TGTGCCTGGACGAGGGGGCCTGGAAACACCATATATTTT. The encoded protein is CAWTRGPGNTIYF.

This chain connects TRBV4-1 to TRBJ2-5, with 11 bases identical to TRBD1. CDR3 length: 18 residues. The ends lost 1 base at V and 2 bases at J; junction bases unmatched: 9. Per germline, CDR1 MGHRA and CDR2 YSYEKL. CDR3 loop: CASSQARTGGDLQETQYF. The CDR3 bases are TGCGCCAGCAGCCAAGCGCGGACAGGGGGCGATTTGCAAGAGACCCAGTACTTC.

This clone was observed a handful of times. The genes are TRBV28 and TRBJ1-2; a weak D match, TRBD1 (6 bases). The CDR3 is 16 residues long. Looked up from germline, CDR1 is MDHEN and CDR2 is SYDVKM. V lost 6 bases to trimming and J lost 4 bases, with 21 bases between them. CDR3 sequence (DNA): TGTGCCAGCAGCCCCCTTCTACGCAGGGGAATCTATGGCTACACCTTC. The encoded protein is CASSPLLRRGIYGYTF.

The gene calls are TRBV19 and TRBJ1-5; D gene ambiguous. Trimming left V 5 bases short and J 9 bases short, with 17 bases between. The CDR3 totals 14 residues. Germline lookup yields CDR1 LNHDA and CDR2 SQIVND (reference sequence). The CDR3 DNA reads TGTGCCAGTAGTCCACGATCTGCCGCGGGGCCCCAGCATTTT. Translation gives CASSPRSAAGPQHF.

J is TRBJ1-5 and V is TRBV2; 10 nucleotides align to TRBD1. CDR3 length equals 13 residues. V shed 6 bases and J 7 bases; nucleotides not matched to a gene: 3. Germline V gene sequence: CDR1 SNHLY, CDR2 FYNNEI. CDR3 in DNA: TGTGCCAGCAGAGGACAGGGGGGCCAGCCCCAGCATTTT. Translated: CASRGQGGQPQHF.

The V and J genes are TRBV3-1 (or the pseudogene TRBV3-2) and TRBJ1-4; D is unclear. Germline-derived CDR1 and CDR2 are LGHDT and YNNKEL (reference sequence). CDR3 length: 16 amino acids. V lost 0 bases, J lost 7 bases, and 15 bases lay in between. The CDR3 region is CASSQDFSGLTEKLFF. As DNA, the CDR3 is TGTGCCAGCAGCCAAGATTTTTCAGGCTTAACTGAAAAACTGTTTTTT.

The chain combines TRBV24-1 with TRBJ1-4; the D is unclear. V was shortened by 9 bases and J by 5 bases, with 15 bases between the two germline ends. This CDR3 contains 14 residues. CDR1 KGHDR and CDR2 SFDVKD come from the germline V gene. The CDR3 sequence: CATASGQPNEKLFF. In nucleotides, the CDR3 is TGTGCCACCGCCAGCGGGCAGCCGAATGAAAAACTGTTTTTT.

The chain joins TRBV2 to TRBJ1-2; D call uncertain. This CDR3 contains 15 residues. The V gene's germline CDR1 is SNHLY and CDR2 FYNNEI. V dropped 1 base and J dropped 4 bases, with 13 bases sitting between them. The CDR3 is CASSEGPTRLYGYTF. The DNA for the CDR3 is TGTGCCAGCAGTGAAGGACCGACTCGTCTCTATGGCTACACCTTC.

The chain is built from TRBV10-3 and TRBJ1-5, with 8 bases fitting TRBD1. This CDR3 comprises 13 residues. Unmatched junction bases numbered 9, after V lost 10 bases and J lost 7 bases. Per the germline V gene, CDR1 is ENHRY and CDR2 is SYGVKD. The CDR3: CATGGQGGQPQHF. The CDR3 nucleotides read TGTGCCACCGGCGGACAGGGAGGGCAGCCCCAGCATTTT.

V is TRBV25-1 and J is TRBJ1-2; 8 bases line up with TRBD1. There are 14 residues in the CDR3. Germline assignment: CDR1 MGHDK and CDR2 SYGVNS. The V segment lost 3 bases and the J segment 5 bases; nucleotides outside the gene matches: 5. The CDR3 here is CASSEQGAAYGYTF. The CDR3, as DNA: TGTGCCAGCAGTGAGCAGGGGGCTGCATATGGCTACACCTTC.

The chain carries TRBV12-3 or TRBV12-4 and TRBJ1-1; D is unresolved. This CDR3 is 12 amino acids long. Deletions cut 7 bases from V and 8 bases from J, with 14 bases between. The chain's CDR3 is CASTTSSREAFF. The CDR3 DNA is TGTGCCAGCACCACGTCGTCCCGGGAAGCTTTCTTT.

The chain is built from TRBV20-1 and TRBJ2-1; TRBD2 might be the D (6 bases). V was trimmed by 3 bases and J by 4 bases, leaving 13 bases between them. The CDR3 has 14 residues. Germline V gives CDR1 DFQATT, CDR2 SNEGSKA (reference sequence). CDR3 coding DNA: TGCAGTGCTAGTAAGGGCGGGGTTTACAATGAGCAGTTCTTC. This encodes CSASKGGVYNEQFF.

The count of this clone is one. The chain links TRBV4-1 to TRBJ1-3; no clear D. Germline V gene data show CDR1 as MGHRA and CDR2 as YSYEKL. V was pared by 2 bases and J by 4 bases, with 15 bases between. CDR3 length: 16 amino acids. The DNA of the CDR3 is TGCGCCAGCAGCCAAAACCCCGCTTTAGTAGGAAACACCATATATTTT. Protein product: CASSQNPALVGNTIYF.

The chain combines TRBV6-1 with TRBJ2-1; 7 nucleotides match TRBD1. The trim removed 1 base at V and 8 bases at J, leaving 2 bases unmatched. The CDR3 is 13 residues long. Germline V lookup: CDR1 MNHNS, CDR2 SASEGT. CDR3 region: CASSEGTGDEQFF. The CDR3 DNA follows: TGTGCCAGCAGTGAAGGGACAGGCGATGAGCAGTTCTTC.

This sequence joins TRBV6-6 and TRBJ2-7; TRBD2 agrees at 8 bases. The germline CDR1 and CDR2 sequences are MNHNY and SVGAGI (reference sequence). This CDR3 comprises 15 residues. Trimming cost V 5 bases and J 2 bases; bases outside gene matches: 8. The CDR3 DNA reads TGTGCCAGCAGTACTAGCGGATCTGGCGCCTACGAGCAGTACTTC. Encoded protein: CASSTSGSGAYEQYF.

The chain employs TRBV18 and TRBJ2-5; TRBD2 is a possible D gene (5 bases). Looked up from germline, CDR1 is KGHSH and CDR2 is LQKENI. This CDR3 contains 14 residues. Trimming shortened V by 6 bases and J by 4 bases, and 15 bases separated the two germline ends. CDR3 protein: CASSPGSARETQYF. As DNA, the CDR3 is TGTGCCAGCTCCCCGGGGTCGGCCCGAGAGACCCAGTACTTC.

The chain couples TRBV30 to TRBJ1-6; 10 nucleotides align to TRBD1. The CDR3 spans 16 residues. The trim removed 1 base at V and 7 bases at J, leaving 7 bases unmatched. Germline CDR1 and CDR2: GTSNPN and SVGIG (reference sequence). CDR3 sequence reads: CAWSAFGTGENSPLHF. The CDR3 DNA reads TGTGCCTGGAGTGCCTTTGGGACAGGGGAAAATTCACCCCTCCACTTT.

The chain employs TRBV7-9 and TRBJ1-2; TRBD1 is a possible D gene (6 bases). This CDR3 comprises 14 residues. CDR1 and CDR2 (germline): SEHNR, FQNEAQ (reference sequence). Trimming left V 4 bases short and J 3 bases short, with 12 bases between. CDR3: CASSWGGSDYGYTF. The CDR3 nucleotides are TGTGCCAGCAGCTGGGGGGGCAGTGACTATGGCTACACCTTC.

The chain links TRBV24-1 to TRBJ1-5, with 7 bases identical to TRBD1. V shed 6 bases and J 4 bases; nucleotides not matched to a gene: 5. Per germline, CDR1 KGHDR and CDR2 SFDVKD. The CDR3 spans 14 residues. CDR3 residues: CATSPGTVNQPQHF. As DNA, the CDR3 is TGTGCCACCAGTCCCGGGACAGTTAATCAGCCCCAGCATTTT.

The chain carries TRBV19 and TRBJ2-2; tentatively, D is TRBD1 (5 bases). V lost 1 base to trimming and J lost 1 base, with 10 bases between them. Germline loops: CDR1 LNHDA, CDR2 SQIVND (reference sequence). The CDR3 covers 16 residues. The CDR3 loop reads CASSIGYTGNTGELFF. Written as DNA, the CDR3 is TGTGCCAGTAGTATAGGATATACAGGGAACACCGGGGAGCTGTTTTTT.